The T cell receptor beta chain described here comes from a study of blood T cell repertoires in COVID-19. Individuals drawn from under 30 US areas were roughly 18 to 95 years old. The study assigned cohorts using participant-reported clinical history. Two negative PCRs, clearance, or symptom resolution characterized the recovered Cohort 3 donors. Source study methods: It was from reference gene primer amplification that nucleated cell counts were estimated. The assay was immunoSEQ multiplex PCR, and TCRdb's table has in-frame clones only and misses some. V, J and clone size are those of that table, while D and trimming were read from the DNA. The sample comprises some 200,000 clones, roughly 90% of which are singletons, and approximately 8.2% rests with the top ten. The receptor was isolated from a woman in her late teens or twenties who had recovered from COVID-19. Source material: PBMCs or T cells enriched from blood (not recorded which).

The CDR3 sequence is CASSPGFYSYEQYF. Here the CDR3 DNA reads TGTGCCAGCAGCCCGGGGTTTTACTCCTACGAGCAGTACTTC. The chain links TRBV7-2 to TRBJ2-7; a possible D gene is TRBD2 (5 bases). Germline loops: CDR1 SGHTA, CDR2 FQGNSA. Trimming cost V 5 bases and J 0 bases, with 11 bases left between them. The CDR3 contains 14 residues. Based on the CDR3 plus reference TRBV7-2 and TRBJ2-7, the full variable domain is GAGVSQSPSNKVTEKGKDVELRCDPISGHTALYWYRQSLGQGLEFLIYFQGNSAPDKSGLPSDRFSAERTGGSVSTLTIQRTQQEDSAVYLCASSPGFYSYEQYFGPGTRLTVT.